These 14 T cell receptor beta chains share one sample of origin, sequenced in a study of shared clonotypes between healthy human individuals. Measured with immunoSEQ multiplex PCR; TCRdb has only the in-frame clones, and not every one. This sample has around 2.5 million clones, with roughly 93% found just once. The material sequenced was naive CD4+ T cells from PBMCs. Subset described: CD45RA+ positively selected. The receptors stem from a man in his late teens or twenties in good health. Some clones in this sample may be carry-over from other donors' samples.

This rearrangement joins TRBV4-1 to TRBJ2-3; D perhaps matches TRBD2 (6 bases). Trimming removed 5 bases at V and 4 bases at J, with 19 bases between. Germline CDR1 is MGHRA and CDR2 is YSYEKL. This CDR3 comprises 16 residues. CDR3 DNA: TGCGCCAGCAGCTCAAGACTAGGTCCCTTTTCAGATACGCAGTATTTT. Translation: CASSSRLGPFSDTQYF.

The V and J genes are TRBV10-3 and TRBJ1-3; no clear D gene. From germline, CDR1 is ENHRY and CDR2 SYGVKD. V shed 3 bases and J shed 0 bases, with 12 bases lying between them. The CDR3 runs to 16 residues. The CDR3 region is CAISEPNRISGNTIYF. In nucleotides, the CDR3 is TGTGCCATCAGTGAACCTAACCGGATCTCTGGAAACACCATATATTTT.

V and J are TRBV5-4 and TRBJ2-7; unclear D gene. The ends were cut back, 4 bases at V and 0 bases at J, with 17 bases in the middle. This CDR3 region has 16 residues. Germline V CDR1 and CDR2: SGHNT, YYREEE (reference sequence). CDR3 amino acids: CASSPRTVSSSYEQYF. The CDR3 DNA follows: TGTGCCAGCAGCCCGAGGACGGTTTCAAGCTCCTACGAGCAGTACTTC.

The chain links TRBV7-2 to TRBJ2-7; a weak D match, TRBD2 (7 bases). Germline assignment: CDR1 SGHTA and CDR2 FQGNSA. Trimming removed 5 bases from V and 6 bases from J, with 17 bases in between. The CDR3 spans 14 residues. The CDR3 here is CASSLYYREGEQYF. CDR3 DNA sequence: TGTGCCAGCAGCCTCTATTACAGGGAGGGCGAGCAGTACTTC.

This chain joins TRBV9 and TRBJ2-7, with D unclear. CDR1 SGDLS and CDR2 YYNGEE come from the germline V gene. The CDR3 extends over 13 amino acids. The V gene lost 5 bases and the J gene lost 3 bases, with 12 bases spanning the gap. CDR3 DNA: TGTGCCAGCAGTGACGGAGACAACTACGAGCAGTACTTC. Its translation: CASSDGDNYEQYF.

This chain links TRBV6-5 with TRBJ1-3; unclear D gene. Trimming cost V 2 bases and J 4 bases, with 15 bases left between them. The CDR3 loop spans 16 amino acids. CDR1 is MNHEY, CDR2 SVGAGI, per germline. The CDR3 loop reads CASSYSLDVRGNTIYF. The CDR3 bases are TGTGCCAGCAGTTACAGCTTAGACGTTCGCGGAAACACCATATATTTT.

This chain links TRBV28 with TRBJ2-3; 8 bases fit TRBD2. Germline V gene lookup returns CDR1 MDHEN and CDR2 SYDVKM. CDR3 size: 16 residues. V was clipped by 7 bases and J by 4 bases; unmatched bases: 13. CDR3 sequence reads: CASIKGGAGGADTQYF. The CDR3 nucleotides are TGTGCCAGCATCAAAGGGGGGGCGGGAGGCGCAGATACGCAGTATTTT.

This clone appeared a single time. A read error may account for a junction end that differs from germline. Other DNA sequences in the same sample also yield this CDR3. V gene TRBV27 combines with J gene TRBJ2-6, with a weak D call TRBD1 (5 bases). Looked up from germline, CDR1 is MNHEY and CDR2 is SMNVEV (reference sequence). CDR3 size: 17 residues. This CDR3 reads CASRTRVPLSGANVLTF. Written as DNA, the CDR3 is TGTGCCAGTAGGACAAGGGTCCCACTCTCTGGGGCCAATGTCCTGACTTTC.

The gene calls are TRBV5-4 and TRBJ2-5; D is unresolved. Trimming took 4 bases from V and 1 from J, leaving 8 bases between them. The CDR3 runs 13 residues. The germline CDR1 and CDR2 sequences are SGHNT and YYREEE (reference sequence). The CDR3 region is CASSLDTQETQYF. DNA for the CDR3: TGTGCCAGCAGCCTTGACACCCAAGAGACCCAGTACTTC. The entire variable domain, with the rest obtained from reference TRBV5-4 and TRBJ2-5, is as follows: ETGVTQSPTHLIKTRGQQVTLRCSSQSGHNTVSWYQQALGQGPQFIFQYYREEENGRGNFPPRFSGLQFPNYSSELNVNALELDDSALYLCASSLDTQETQYFGPGTRLLVL.

CDR3 region: CASSPLPVGGDQPQHF. The DNA for the CDR3 is TGTGCCAGCTCACCATTACCGGTTGGTGGGGATCAGCCCCAGCATTTT. The chain couples TRBV18 to TRBJ1-5; D unresolved. With 2 bases removed from V and 5 bases from J, the gap between germline ends came to 16 bases. The germline V gene has CDR1 KGHSH and CDR2 LQKENI. The CDR3 extends over 16 amino acids.

The V gene is TRBV20-1, the J gene TRBJ2-5; D is undetermined. The V gene's germline CDR1 is DFQATT and CDR2 SNEGSKA (reference sequence). The germline V and J ends were trimmed by 4 bases and 2 bases, with 5 bases remaining between them. CDR3 length equals 11 residues. CDR3 protein: CSAMIQETQYF. The CDR3, as DNA: TGCAGTGCTATGATTCAAGAGACCCAGTACTTC.

Turning to this clone: Other DNA sequences in this specimen translate into the identical CDR3. The V call is TRBV5-1, the J call TRBJ2-7; 11 bases are a match to TRBD1. CDR3 length: 15 residues. Germline V gives CDR1 SGHRS, CDR2 YFSETQ. Losses at the gene ends were 4 bases for V and 1 base for J; bases not matched to a gene: 4. CDR3 DNA: TGCGCCAGCAGCGCCGGGACAGGGGGATCCTACGAGCAGTACTTC. Translating gives CASSAGTGGSYEQYF.

This clone was observed a handful of times. This chain uses TRBV18 with TRBJ1-1, with D unresolved. Germline CDR1 and CDR2: KGHSH and LQKENI. The CDR3 runs to 14 residues. The V end was cut by 1 base, the J end by 7 bases, with 13 bases between. Written as DNA, the CDR3 is TGTGCCAGCTCACCACGGGGTGTTGAGGTTGAAGCTTTCTTT. Translated, it gives CASSPRGVEVEAFF. Together with reference TRBV18 and TRBJ1-1, the CDR3 gives the full variable domain: NAGVMQNPRHLVRRRGQEARLRCSPMKGHSHVYWYRQLPEEGLKFMVYLQKENIIDESGMPKERFSAEFPKEGPSILRIQQVVRGDSAAYFCASSPRGVEVEAFFGQGTRLTVV.

The chain has TRBV18 and TRBJ2-6; D gene uncertain. Germline V gene data show CDR1 as KGHSH and CDR2 as LQKENI. The ends were cut back, 5 bases at V and 0 bases at J, with 8 bases in the middle. The CDR3 consists of 15 residues. This CDR3 is CASSKLSSGANVLTF. The DNA for the CDR3 is TGTGCCAGCTCAAAACTGAGCTCTGGGGCCAACGTCCTGACTTTC.